This T cell receptor (beta chain) was found in a study of human T cells and chemical hapten exposure. The V end was cut by 0 bases, the J end by 0 bases, with 6 bases between. The CDR3 totals 15 residues. From germline, CDR1 is LGHNA and CDR2 YNFKEQ. TCRdb redid the calling of the RACE reads with MiXCR, one entry per CDR3 protein. The top ten hold approximately 2.1% of the sample, which has roughly 98,000 distinct CDR3 sequences, about an eighth seen once. This clonotype was picked up a small number of times. Regarding time point: patch test 1, 2 weeks after DPC sensitization. Treatment meaning: therapeutic diphenylcyclopropenone sensitization with weekly scalp DPC.

The origin of this receptor is a woman in her forties with alopecia areata. Some clones in this sample may be carry-over from other donors' samples. Material: whole blood, obtained in connection with sensitization to the hapten diphenylcyclopropenone (DPC). The V gene is TRBV4-2, the J gene TRBJ2-1; D is undetermined. CDR3 loop: CASSQDTHSYNEQFF. DNA for the CDR3: TGTGCCAGCAGCCAAGACACCCACTCCTACAATGAGCAGTTCTTC.